The next 21 T cell receptor beta chains were all read from a single sample in a study of blood T cell repertoires in COVID-19. Only in-frame clones appear in the TCRdb table, and some are missing; sequencing was by immunoSEQ multiplex PCR. The sample lists roughly 260,000 clones, over 75% seen once, with 2.1% in the top ten. The sample comprised peripheral blood. These receptors were taken from a woman aged 40 to 50 who had recovered from COVID-19.

This chain joins TRBV6-5 and TRBJ1-1; D gene unclear. This CDR3 is built from 13 residues. Germline CDR1 and CDR2: MNHEY and SVGAGI. V was cut by 0 bases and J by 3 bases, with 5 bases left in between. In DNA, the CDR3 is TGTGCCAGCAGTTACTCGGCGGACACTGAAGCTTTCTTT. Protein: CASSYSADTEAFF.

This chain uses TRBV19 with TRBJ2-7; 10 bases line up with TRBD1. The CDR3 covers 15 residues. V lost 5 bases to trimming and J lost 1 base; unmatched junction nucleotides: 5. Germline CDR1 LNHDA, CDR2 SQIVND (reference sequence). CDR3 nucleotide sequence: TGTGCCAGTAGTGGGAGGACAGGGGGGTCCTACGAGCAGTACTTC. Residues: CASSGRTGGSYEQYF.

The chain has TRBV7-9 and TRBJ2-3; perhaps TRBD1 as D (5 bases). V lost 5 bases, J lost 7 bases, and 13 bases lay in between. The CDR3 is 13 amino acids. Per the germline V gene, CDR1 is SEHNR and CDR2 is FQNEAQ (reference sequence). The DNA for the CDR3 is TGTGCCAGCAGCCCCTTAAGGGGAAATACGCAGTATTTT. As protein: CASSPLRGNTQYF.

V and J are TRBV9 and TRBJ2-1, with 14 bases lining up with TRBD2. Per germline, CDR1 SGDLS and CDR2 YYNGEE. The CDR3 covers 18 residues. Unmatched junction bases numbered 13, after V lost 2 bases and J lost 9 bases. The CDR3 region has the DNA TGTGCCAGCAGCGTCTCCGGGACTAGCGGGGGCAGCCTCCCTGAGCAGTTCTTC. Translation gives CASSVSGTSGGSLPEQFF.

V usage is TRBV9 and J usage is TRBJ2-5; 8 bases are a match to TRBD1. V lost 3 bases and J lost 5; bases outside the gene matches: 3. Looked up from germline, CDR1 is SGDLS and CDR2 is YYNGEE. The CDR3 length is 13 residues. The CDR3 DNA reads TGTGCCAGCAGCGCGACAGGGGTGGAGACCCAGTACTTC. Translation: CASSATGVETQYF.

The chain joins TRBV3-1 (or the pseudogene TRBV3-2) to TRBJ2-3; 14 positions match TRBD2. J was trimmed by 1 base and V by 3 bases; bases with no gene match: 6. The CDR3 runs 18 residues. Germline V gene lookup returns CDR1 LGHDT and CDR2 YNNKEL (reference sequence). The CDR3 bases are TGTGCCAGCAGCCAGAGAAGGGGACTAGCGGGGGGCACAGATACGCAGTATTTT. Amino acid sequence: CASSQRRGLAGGTDTQYF.

The chain joins TRBV4-1 to TRBJ1-1; D is unclear. Germline V gene lookup returns CDR1 MGHRA and CDR2 YSYEKL. V lost 2 bases and J 3 bases, leaving 10 bases between the germline ends. The CDR3 spans 14 residues. The CDR3 DNA reads TGCGCCAGCAGCCAAATCAACGAGGACACTGAAGCTTTCTTT. Encoded protein: CASSQINEDTEAFF.

The V call is TRBV19, the J call TRBJ2-1; D might be TRBD2 (6 bases). CDR1 is LNHDA and CDR2 is SQIVND in the germline V gene (reference sequence). The CDR3 runs 16 residues. V was shortened by 2 bases and J by 2 bases, with 13 bases between the two germline ends. CDR3: CASSITPGSAYNEQFF. The CDR3 region has the DNA TGTGCCAGTAGTATAACCCCCGGGAGCGCCTACAATGAGCAGTTCTTC.

The chain recombines TRBV10-3 with TRBJ2-1; 7 nucleotides line up with TRBD1. This CDR3 is built from 15 residues. J lost 5 bases, V lost 5 bases, and 9 bases had no gene match. Germline CDR1 is ENHRY and CDR2 is SYGVKD. The CDR3 region is CAISTSGGADNEQFF. For the CDR3, the DNA is TGTGCCATCAGTACCTCAGGGGGAGCAGACAATGAGCAGTTCTTC.

The chain couples TRBV6-5 to TRBJ2-2, with 8 bases matching TRBD1. Germline V gene data show CDR1 as MNHEY and CDR2 as SVGAGI. J gave up 2 bases and V 10 bases, and 9 bases lay outside the gene matches. The CDR3 loop spans 15 amino acids. CDR3 amino acids: CATTRDRTNTGELFF. CDR3 coding DNA: TGTGCCACCACCCGGGACAGGACTAACACCGGGGAGCTGTTTTTT.

Only a few counts were recorded for this clone. The rearrangement joins TRBV9 to TRBJ1-5; no clear D. Germline V gene data show CDR1 as SGDLS and CDR2 as YYNGEE. Trimming took 4 bases from V and 0 from J, leaving 17 bases between them. This CDR3 has 17 amino acids. CDR3 nucleotide sequence: TGTGCCAGCAGCCCCCGTCGAGGTCAGACTAGCAATCAGCCCCAGCATTTT. Translation gives CASSPRRGQTSNQPQHF.

This rearrangement joins TRBV5-4 to TRBJ2-5; D uncertain. The CDR3 runs to 14 residues. V was trimmed by 3 bases and J by 1 base, leaving 10 bases between them. Looked up from germline, CDR1 is SGHNT and CDR2 is YYREEE (reference sequence). The CDR3 nucleotides are TGTGCCAGCAGCTCCGGTAGTACCCAAGAGACCCAGTACTTC. Protein sequence: CASSSGSTQETQYF.

The J gene is TRBJ2-7, the V gene TRBV7-3; 8 bases agree with TRBD2. Germline V gives CDR1 SGHTA, CDR2 FQGTGA. The junction had 7 bases not matched to a gene; V was cut back by 2 bases and J by 4 bases. CDR3 length: 15 amino acids. The CDR3 loop is CASSLGGGPQYEQYF. Written as DNA, the CDR3 is TGTGCCAGCAGCTTAGGCGGGGGGCCTCAATACGAGCAGTACTTC. The entire variable domain, with the rest obtained from reference TRBV7-3 and TRBJ2-7, is as follows: GAGVSQTPSNKVTEKGKYVELRCDPISGHTALYWYRQSLGQGPEFLIYFQGTGAADDSGLPNDRFFAVRPEGSVSTLKIQRTERGDSAVYLCASSLGGGPQYEQYFGPGTRLTVT.

The chain links TRBV5-1 to TRBJ1-1; 9 nucleotides line up with TRBD1. V lost 4 bases and J lost 0; bases outside the gene matches: 13. Germline-derived CDR1 and CDR2 are SGHRS and YFSETQ. The CDR3 consists of 18 residues. CDR3 sequence (DNA): TGCGCCAGCAGCCTCAGAACCGGGACAGGGAATATGAACACTGAAGCTTTCTTT. It codes for CASSLRTGTGNMNTEAFF.

The chain carries TRBV6-5 and TRBJ2-5, with 9 bases fitting TRBD1. CDR1 and CDR2 (germline): MNHEY, SVGAGI. J was trimmed by 5 bases and V by 6 bases; bases with no gene match: 10. This CDR3 has 15 amino acids. Written as DNA, the CDR3 is TGTGCCAGCAGCCACAGGACAGGGGTTAGGGAGACCCAGTACTTC. Its translation is CASSHRTGVRETQYF.

The rearrangement joins TRBV4-1 to TRBJ1-1; 7 bases are shared with TRBD1. V dropped 1 base and J dropped 5; count of bases not matched to a gene: 7. Germline assignment: CDR1 MGHRA and CDR2 YSYEKL. The CDR3 loop spans 15 amino acids. DNA of the CDR3: TGCGCCAGCAGCCAAGTGGGGGCAGGGGGTACTGAAGCTTTCTTT. As protein: CASSQVGAGGTEAFF.

The gene calls are TRBV10-1 and TRBJ2-5, with D uncertain. V was cut by 7 bases and J by 0 bases, with 6 bases left in between. This CDR3 spans 12 amino acids. Germline CDR1 is WNHNN and CDR2 is SYGVQD (reference sequence). The CDR3 DNA sequence: TGCGCCAGCACTTCGTACCAAGAGACCCAGTACTTC. It yields the protein CASTSYQETQYF.

This clone was observed a few times. This chain connects TRBV2 to TRBJ1-1; D gene unclear. Germline V gene lookup returns CDR1 SNHLY and CDR2 FYNNEI. This CDR3 has 14 residues. V lost 5 bases and J 4 bases, leaving 14 bases between the germline ends. The chain's CDR3 is CASSPQKFVTEAFF. CDR3 coding DNA: TGTGCCAGCAGTCCTCAGAAATTCGTCACTGAAGCTTTCTTT.

The rearrangement uses TRBV9 and TRBJ1-6; D not resolved. The ends were cut back, 3 bases at V and 11 bases at J, with 9 bases in the middle. The germline V gene has CDR1 SGDLS and CDR2 YYNGEE. This CDR3 region has 12 residues. CDR3 residues: CASSARGPPLHF. DNA for the CDR3: TGTGCCAGCAGCGCCCGAGGCCCACCCCTCCACTTT.

The chain is built from TRBV2 and TRBJ1-2; possible D gene TRBD1, 5 bases. This CDR3 has 15 residues. Trimming cost V 2 bases and J 3 bases, with 13 bases left between them. The V gene's germline CDR1 is SNHLY and CDR2 FYNNEI. CDR3 nucleotides: TGTGCCAGCAGTGAATCCCGGGGGACGCACTATGGCTACACCTTC. Translated: CASSESRGTHYGYTF.

This clone has a handful of counts. The J gene is TRBJ2-1, the V gene TRBV5-1, with 9 bases lining up with TRBD2. CDR3 length: 15 amino acids. Germline trimming cut 0 bases from V and 6 bases from J; bases unmatched to any gene: 4. CDR1 and CDR2 from the germline V gene are SGHRS and YFSETQ. CDR3 sequence reads: CASSLGGLATNEQFF. In nucleotides, the CDR3 is TGCGCCAGCAGCTTGGGTGGACTAGCGACCAATGAGCAGTTCTTC.